The 20 T cell receptor beta chains listed next were all sequenced from one sample in a study of CD8 T cell repertoires and HIV-1 epitope variants. TCRdb keeps only in-frame clones here, not all; method: immunoSEQ multiplex PCR. The sample lists over 5,000 clones, around two thirds occurring once. These receptors' targets are unknown. The sequenced sample consisted of cultured CD8+ T cells derived from PBMCs. The receptors stem from a male donor with HIV.

The chain has TRBV15 and TRBJ1-4; D uncertain. This CDR3 has 12 amino acids. Germline V gene sequence: CDR1 LNHNV, CDR2 YYDKDF (reference sequence). Deletions cut 6 bases from V and 4 bases from J, with 6 bases between. The CDR3: CATSTVNEKLFF. For the CDR3, the DNA is TGTGCCACCAGTACCGTTAATGAAAAACTGTTTTTT.

The chain uses TRBV27 and TRBJ2-1; the D is unclear. Germline V gives CDR1 MNHEY, CDR2 SMNVEV (reference sequence). Trimming shortened V by 3 bases and J by 0 bases, and 9 bases separated the two germline ends. The CDR3 loop spans 15 amino acids. As DNA, the CDR3 is TGTGCCAGCAGTTTCCCAGGTGTCTCCTACAATGAGCAGTTCTTC. Encoded protein: CASSFPGVSYNEQFF.

The gene calls are TRBV19 and TRBJ2-1, with TRBD2 matching 11 bases. V shed 4 bases and J 4 bases; nucleotides not matched to a gene: 3. CDR1 is LNHDA and CDR2 is SQIVND in the germline V gene (reference sequence). The CDR3 is 15 amino acids. CDR3 DNA sequence: TGTGCCAGTAGTACCGGGACTAGCGGATACAATGAGCAGTTCTTC. It is translated as CASSTGTSGYNEQFF.

J is TRBJ2-1 and V is TRBV6-1; D might be TRBD1 (6 bases). The CDR3 extends over 11 amino acids. The V end lost 8 bases, the J end lost 6 bases, and 8 bases lay between the germline ends. CDR1 and CDR2 from the germline V gene are MNHNS and SASEGT. CDR3 amino acids: CASGQFNEQFF. CDR3 DNA: TGTGCCAGCGGACAGTTCAATGAGCAGTTCTTC.

The chain has TRBV19 and TRBJ2-3; 9 nucleotides line up with TRBD2. From germline, CDR1 is LNHDA and CDR2 SQIVND (reference sequence). J gave up 2 bases and V 6 bases, and 9 bases lay outside the gene matches. The CDR3 length is 16 residues. As DNA, the CDR3 is TGTGCCAGTAGCCAAGGACTAGCGAGGGACACAGATACGCAGTATTTT. Its translation: CASSQGLARDTDTQYF.

The J gene is TRBJ2-1, the V gene TRBV13; 8 nucleotides agree with TRBD2. The germline V gene encodes CDR1 PRHDT and CDR2 FYEKMQ (reference sequence). The V gene end was trimmed by 5 bases and the J gene end by 5 bases; junction bases not matched to a gene: 2. This CDR3 has 13 amino acids. This CDR3 reads CASSVSGDNEQFF. CDR3 nucleotide sequence: TGTGCCAGCAGCGTTAGCGGGGACAATGAGCAGTTCTTC.

This chain joins TRBV19 and TRBJ2-7; 9 bases are a match to TRBD1. The germline V gene has CDR1 LNHDA and CDR2 SQIVND (reference sequence). CDR3 length: 14 amino acids. V lost 4 bases to trimming and J lost 6 bases; unmatched junction nucleotides: 7. The CDR3 region is CASSRGTGPGEQYF. CDR3 coding DNA: TGTGCCAGTAGTAGAGGGACAGGGCCTGGCGAGCAGTACTTC.

This clone appeared a few times. The chain has TRBV6-5 and TRBJ2-7; TRBD2 agrees at 12 bases. The V segment lost 5 bases and the J segment 5 bases; nucleotides outside the gene matches: 7. The CDR3 consists of 15 residues. Germline CDR1 reads MNHEY; CDR2 reads SVGAGI. CDR3 sequence reads: CASSHRTSGRNEQYF. CDR3 nucleotides: TGTGCCAGCAGTCACCGTACTAGCGGGAGGAACGAGCAGTACTTC.

The chain couples TRBV6-1 to TRBJ2-7; the match to TRBD2 covers 9 bases. This CDR3 is built from 13 residues. In germline, CDR1 is MNHNS, CDR2 SASEGT. Unmatched junction bases numbered 6, after V lost 6 bases and J lost 6 bases. The CDR3 DNA reads TGTGCCAGCAGCTGGACTAGCGTAACCGAGCAGTACTTC. Translating gives CASSWTSVTEQYF.

The V and J genes are TRBV21-1 and TRBJ2-3; the D call in the table, TRBD2, was not verified against the DNA. TRBV21-1 is listed as a pseudogene. This CDR3 has 15 residues. In nucleotides, the CDR3 is TGTGCCAGCAGTTCTAGCGGATCGGGCACAGATACGCAGTATTTT. Translated: CASSSSGSGTDTQYF.

The V call is TRBV5-1, the J call TRBJ2-2, with D perhaps TRBD2 (7 bases). Germline CDR1 SGHRS, CDR2 YFSETQ. The CDR3 extends over 20 amino acids. V lost 0 bases, J lost 0 bases, and 21 bases lay in between. CDR3 residues: CASSLAHLAGAFPNTGELFF. CDR3 nucleotides: TGCGCCAGCAGCTTGGCTCACCTCGCGGGGGCTTTCCCGAACACCGGGGAGCTGTTTTTT.

The V and J genes are TRBV23-1 and TRBJ2-2; 10 bases are shared with TRBD2. TRBV23-1 is an ORF for which the function is uncertain. This CDR3 comprises 16 residues. Germline trimming cut 2 bases from V and 2 bases from J; bases unmatched to any gene: 2. The CDR3 region has the DNA TGCGCCAGCAGTCAAGGACTAGCGGAAAACACCGGGGAGCTGTTTTTT. Translated, it gives CASSQGLAENTGELFF.

The chain recombines TRBV27 with TRBJ2-5, with D unresolved. V lost 6 bases, J lost 7 bases, and 12 bases lay in between. Per the germline V gene, CDR1 is MNHEY and CDR2 is SMNVEV (reference sequence). There are 12 residues in the CDR3. The CDR3 spells CASRDISGTQYF. The CDR3 region has the DNA TGTGCCAGCAGGGATATCTCGGGGACCCAGTACTTC.

The V call is TRBV27, the J call TRBJ2-1; the D is unclear. The V end was cut by 0 bases, the J end by 5 bases, with 5 bases between. Looked up from germline, CDR1 is MNHEY and CDR2 is SMNVEV (reference sequence). The CDR3 extends over 13 amino acids. The CDR3 spells CASSLSPNNEQFF. The DNA for the CDR3 is TGTGCCAGCAGTTTATCCCCAAACAATGAGCAGTTCTTC.

The CDR3: CASSLAGGTNEQFF. DNA for the CDR3: TGTGCCAGCAGCCTAGCGGGGGGGACGAATGAGCAGTTCTTC. The rearrangement uses TRBV11-3 and TRBJ2-1, with TRBD2 identical over 12 bases. In germline, CDR1 is SGHNT, CDR2 YENEEA. J lost 7 bases, V lost 5 bases, and 3 bases had no gene match. CDR3 length equals 14 residues.

The genes are TRBV28 and TRBJ2-3; no reliable D call. Germline V lookup: CDR1 MDHEN, CDR2 SYDVKM. The CDR3 length is 17 residues. Trimming shortened V by 2 bases and J by 1 base, and 16 bases separated the two germline ends. In DNA form, the CDR3 reads TGTGCCAGCAGTTTAAGTGGGGATTTAACGGGCACAGATACGCAGTATTTT. This sequence encodes CASSLSGDLTGTDTQYF.

The V and J genes are TRBV9 and TRBJ2-1, with TRBD2 matching over 14 bases. Looked up from germline, CDR1 is SGDLS and CDR2 is YYNGEE. With 0 bases clipped from V and 4 bases from J, the junction kept 3 bases outside the gene matches. This CDR3 spans 17 amino acids. The CDR3 DNA follows: TGTGCCAGCAGCGTAGAGGGACTAGCGGGGGAATACAATGAGCAGTTCTTC. It codes for CASSVEGLAGEYNEQFF.

The CDR3 loop is CASSQKAAYYEQYF. CDR3 DNA: TGTGCCAGCAGCCAAAAGGCGGCTTACTACGAGCAGTACTTC. This chain connects TRBV7-9 to TRBJ2-7; D is uncertain. Germline V gene lookup returns CDR1 SEHNR and CDR2 FQNEAQ (reference sequence). The CDR3 contains 14 residues. Trimming stripped 5 bases from V and 3 bases from J, with 14 bases between.

This clone was counted between two and nine times. Sequence at one end of the junction differs from germline and may be a read error. The chain is built from TRBV6-1 and TRBJ1-6; TRBD1 is a possible D gene (6 bases). CDR3 length: 14 residues. Looked up from germline, CDR1 is MNHNS and CDR2 is SASEGT. The CDR3 sequence is CASGETGIDSPLHF. The CDR3 DNA sequence: TGTGCCAGCGGTGAGACAGGTATCGACTCACCCCTCCACTTT.

The V call is TRBV28, the J call TRBJ2-1; D gene unclear. Germline V gene lookup returns CDR1 MDHEN and CDR2 SYDVKM. The length of the CDR3 is 13 residues. V was shortened by 2 bases and J by 7 bases, with 9 bases between the two germline ends. The CDR3 loop is CASSLQGRNEQFF. The CDR3 region has the DNA TGTGCCAGCAGTTTACAAGGTCGTAATGAGCAGTTCTTC.